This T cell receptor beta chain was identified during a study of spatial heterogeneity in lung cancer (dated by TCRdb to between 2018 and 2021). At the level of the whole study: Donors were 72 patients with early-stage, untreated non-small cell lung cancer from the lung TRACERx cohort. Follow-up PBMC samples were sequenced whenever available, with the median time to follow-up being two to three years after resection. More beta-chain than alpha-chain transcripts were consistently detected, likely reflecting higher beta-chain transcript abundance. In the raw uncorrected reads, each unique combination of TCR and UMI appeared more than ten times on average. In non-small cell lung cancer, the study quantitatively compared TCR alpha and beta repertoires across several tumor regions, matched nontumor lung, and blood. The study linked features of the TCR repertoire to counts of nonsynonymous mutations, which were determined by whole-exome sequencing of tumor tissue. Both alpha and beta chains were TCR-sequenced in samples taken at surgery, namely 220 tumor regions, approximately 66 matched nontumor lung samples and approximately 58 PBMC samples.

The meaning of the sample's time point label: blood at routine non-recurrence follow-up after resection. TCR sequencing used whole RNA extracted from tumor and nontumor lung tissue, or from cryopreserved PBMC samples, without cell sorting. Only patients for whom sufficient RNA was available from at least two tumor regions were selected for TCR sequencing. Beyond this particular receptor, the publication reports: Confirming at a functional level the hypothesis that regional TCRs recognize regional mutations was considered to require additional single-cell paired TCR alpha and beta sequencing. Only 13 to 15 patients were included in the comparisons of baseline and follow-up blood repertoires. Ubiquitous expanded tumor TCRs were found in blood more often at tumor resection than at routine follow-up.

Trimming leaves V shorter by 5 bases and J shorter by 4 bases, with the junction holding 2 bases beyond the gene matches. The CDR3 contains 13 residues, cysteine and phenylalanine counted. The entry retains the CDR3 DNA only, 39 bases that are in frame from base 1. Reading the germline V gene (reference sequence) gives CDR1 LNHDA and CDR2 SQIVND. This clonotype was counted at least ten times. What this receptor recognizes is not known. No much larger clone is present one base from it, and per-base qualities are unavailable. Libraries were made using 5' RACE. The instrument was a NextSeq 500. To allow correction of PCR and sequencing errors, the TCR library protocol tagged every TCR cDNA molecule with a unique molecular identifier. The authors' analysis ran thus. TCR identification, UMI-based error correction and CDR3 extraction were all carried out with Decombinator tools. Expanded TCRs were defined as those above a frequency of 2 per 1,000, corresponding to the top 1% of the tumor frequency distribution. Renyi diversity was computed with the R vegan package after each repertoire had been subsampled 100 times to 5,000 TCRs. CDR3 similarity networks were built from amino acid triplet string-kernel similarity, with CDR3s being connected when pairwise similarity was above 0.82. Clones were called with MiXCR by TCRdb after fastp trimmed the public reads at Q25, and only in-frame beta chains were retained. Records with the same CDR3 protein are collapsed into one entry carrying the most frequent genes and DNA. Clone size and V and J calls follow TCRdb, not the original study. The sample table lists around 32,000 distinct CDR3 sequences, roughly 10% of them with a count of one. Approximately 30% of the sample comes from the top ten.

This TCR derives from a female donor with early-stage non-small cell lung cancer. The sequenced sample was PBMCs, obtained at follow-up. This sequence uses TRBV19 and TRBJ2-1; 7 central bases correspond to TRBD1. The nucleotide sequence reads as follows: TGTGCCAGTAGTCAGGGGGAGTACAATGAGCAGTTCTTC. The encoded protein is CASSQGEYNEQFF.